This entry lists 32 T cell receptor beta chains sequenced from one sample in a study of cytomegalovirus exposure and HLA in healthy donors. Produced via immunoSEQ multiplex PCR; TCRdb's table is partial and in-frame only. The sample has 70,000 to 80,000 clones, about 93% seen once; the top ten hold roughly 2%. Source material: PBMCs. All receptors come from a woman aged 18 to 35 in good health and CMV-seronegative.

This sequence joins TRBV27 and TRBJ1-5, with D hard to call. This CDR3 contains 13 residues. Trimming took 4 bases from V and 6 from J, leaving 10 bases between them. Germline-derived CDR1 and CDR2 are MNHEY and SMNVEV (reference sequence). CDR3 coding DNA: TGTGCCAGCAGTTCCACCACGGGTCAGCCCCAGCATTTT. Translated: CASSSTTGQPQHF.

The genes are TRBV19 and TRBJ1-2; TRBD1 agrees at 10 bases. This CDR3 is built from 15 residues. V trimming: 4 bases; J trimming: 6 bases; junction bases outside the gene matches: 8. Looked up from germline, CDR1 is LNHDA and CDR2 is SQIVND (reference sequence). CDR3 loop: CASSTGQGDRHGYTF. CDR3 bases: TGTGCCAGTAGTACCGGACAGGGGGATCGGCATGGCTACACCTTC.

This chain joins TRBV28 and TRBJ2-4, with D unresolved. Per germline, CDR1 MDHEN and CDR2 SYDVKM. V gave up 6 bases and J gave up 0 bases, with 18 bases separating them. The CDR3 loop spans 17 amino acids. CDR3 DNA: TGTGCCAGCAGCCGAACCCAGGTGACCCTAGCCAAAAACATTCAGTACTTC. Its protein product is CASSRTQVTLAKNIQYF.

The chain couples TRBV27 to TRBJ2-7; 7 bases fit TRBD1. CDR3 length equals 14 residues. V lost 2 bases, J lost 2 bases, and 3 bases stayed unmatched. Per the germline V gene, CDR1 is MNHEY and CDR2 is SMNVEV (reference sequence). This chain's CDR3 is CASSLNRGPYEQYF. The CDR3 coding sequence is TGTGCCAGCAGTTTAAACAGGGGACCCTACGAGCAGTACTTC.

V and J are TRBV5-1 and TRBJ2-1; 10 nucleotides align to TRBD2. The trim removed 1 base at V and 9 bases at J, leaving 7 bases unmatched. Germline loops: CDR1 SGHRS, CDR2 YFSETQ. The CDR3 is 15 residues long. The CDR3 DNA is TGCGCCAGCAGCTTGTTTCTAGCGGGGGACGCTGAGCAGTTCTTC. This encodes CASSLFLAGDAEQFF.

The CDR3 bases are TGCGCCAGCAGTGACGACAGGGATCGAGGTTATGGCTACACCTTC. This translates into CASSDDRDRGYGYTF. The rearrangement uses TRBV10-2 and TRBJ1-2; 7 bases are a match to TRBD1. This CDR3 comprises 15 residues. The junction had 9 bases not matched to a gene; V was cut back by 3 bases and J by 5 bases. CDR1 WSHSY and CDR2 SAAADI come from the germline V gene.

The CDR3 protein is CASRGAGTGFSPFSTEAFF. In DNA form, the CDR3 reads TGTGCCAGCAGGGGCGCCGGGACAGGGTTCTCTCCCTTCAGCACTGAAGCTTTCTTT. The chain joins TRBV28 to TRBJ1-1; 9 bases fit TRBD1. This CDR3 is 19 amino acids long. V shed 6 bases, J shed 4 bases, and the junction held 21 bases outside the gene matches. Germline V lookup: CDR1 MDHEN, CDR2 SYDVKM.

V and J are TRBV4-2 and TRBJ1-1, with a possible D match to TRBD1 (6 bases). The CDR3 loop spans 18 amino acids. With 0 bases removed from V and 1 base from J, the gap between germline ends came to 18 bases. Germline CDR1 reads LGHNA; CDR2 reads YNFKEQ. The CDR3 here is CASSQEYRASTGNTEAFF. In DNA form, the CDR3 reads TGTGCCAGCAGCCAAGAGTACAGGGCCTCGACCGGGAACACTGAAGCTTTCTTT.

This chain uses TRBV19 with TRBJ1-5; the match to TRBD1 covers 10 bases. V shed 6 bases, J shed 5 bases, and the junction held 4 bases outside the gene matches. Germline values: CDR1 LNHDA, CDR2 SQIVND (reference sequence). This CDR3 comprises 14 residues. Written as DNA, the CDR3 is TGTGCCAGTAGGGGGACAGGGGAACATCAGCCCCAGCATTTT. As protein: CASRGTGEHQPQHF.

V gene TRBV7-2 combines with J gene TRBJ1-1; D is undetermined. Germline CDR1 is SGHTA and CDR2 is FQGNSA. The CDR3 loop spans 13 amino acids. V lost 2 bases and J 1 base, leaving 5 bases between the germline ends. The CDR3 loop is CASSLLGNTEAFF. CDR3 sequence (DNA): TGTGCCAGCAGCTTACTCGGGAACACTGAAGCTTTCTTT.

The genes are TRBV9 and TRBJ2-1; 11 nucleotides match TRBD2. CDR1 is SGDLS, CDR2 YYNGEE, per germline. The CDR3 totals 16 residues. V lost 0 bases to trimming and J lost 7 bases; unmatched junction nucleotides: 6. CDR3 coding DNA: TGTGCCAGCAGCGTAGAAACTAGCGGGAGTGGGAATGAGCAGTTCTTC. It codes for CASSVETSGSGNEQFF.

This chain joins TRBV1 and TRBJ1-2; the D segment call TRBD1 is taken from the table without a DNA check. TRBV1 is a known pseudogene. The CDR3 is made up of 18 amino acids. The CDR3 loop reads CTSSPAGTGLSPVRGYTF. CDR3 nucleotide sequence: TGCACCAGCAGCCCAGCCGGGACAGGTCTCAGTCCGGTACGGGGCTACACCTTC.

The chain couples TRBV9 to TRBJ2-1; perhaps TRBD2 as D (7 bases). Germline CDR1 and CDR2: SGDLS and YYNGEE. V was pared by 4 bases and J by 13 bases, with 18 bases between. This CDR3 comprises 13 residues. The CDR3 spells CASSPTNGGRQFF. In DNA, the CDR3 is TGTGCCAGCAGCCCCACCAACGGGGGGCGCCAGTTCTTC.

The gene calls are TRBV7-9 and TRBJ2-7; TRBD2 matches at 7 bases. Germline V gene lookup returns CDR1 SEHNR and CDR2 FQNEAQ (reference sequence). The CDR3 extends over 17 amino acids. The V gene end was trimmed by 4 bases and the J gene end by 7 bases; junction bases not matched to a gene: 19. CDR3 DNA sequence: TGTGCCAGCAGCTCGACCCTGGGTCTGGCGGGAGTGAAAGAGCAGTACTTC. It is translated as CASSSTLGLAGVKEQYF.

The V and J genes are TRBV4-1 and TRBJ1-6; 8 nucleotides agree with TRBD1. This CDR3 spans 16 amino acids. The germline V gene encodes CDR1 MGHRA and CDR2 YSYEKL. V was clipped by 4 bases and J by 8 bases; unmatched bases: 10. In DNA form, the CDR3 reads TGCGCCAGCAGCCGGAGCCAGGGGGCGACTTATTCACCCCTCCACTTT. It encodes CASSRSQGATYSPLHF.

This chain uses TRBV6-1 with TRBJ2-5, with D possibly TRBD2 on 6 matching bases. The germline CDR1 and CDR2 sequences are MNHNS and SASEGT. This CDR3 has 15 residues. The ends were cut back, 1 base at V and 4 bases at J, with 13 bases in the middle. The CDR3 sequence: CASSEGVGEVETQYF. In DNA, the CDR3 is TGTGCCAGCAGTGAAGGAGTTGGGGAGGTAGAGACCCAGTACTTC.

The genes are TRBV11-3 and TRBJ2-2; possible D gene TRBD2, 5 bases. Germline V lookup: CDR1 SGHNT, CDR2 YENEEA. Trimming removed 7 bases at V and 3 bases at J, with 12 bases between. This CDR3 comprises 14 residues. The DNA of the CDR3 is TGTGCCAGCAAACGGGGATCCGACACCGGGGAGCTGTTTTTT. Its translation is CASKRGSDTGELFF.

The chain has TRBV10-2 and TRBJ2-3; the match to TRBD1 covers 8 bases. After removal of 7 bases from V and 3 bases from J, the junction contained 12 bases not matched to a gene. Germline CDR1 and CDR2: WSHSY and SAAADI. The CDR3 runs to 16 residues. The CDR3: CASTNDRGFGTDTQYF. The DNA for the CDR3 is TGCGCCAGCACTAATGACAGGGGTTTCGGGACAGATACGCAGTATTTT.

V usage is TRBV2 and J usage is TRBJ2-3, with a tentative D call TRBD2 (6 bases). The CDR3 is made up of 15 amino acids. The V gene lost 3 bases and the J gene lost 5 bases, with 15 bases spanning the gap. Germline CDR1 SNHLY, CDR2 FYNNEI. CDR3 nucleotide sequence: TGTGCCAGCAGTGAGGGTCTTAGCGGTATAGATACGCAGTATTTT. Translating it yields CASSEGLSGIDTQYF.

CDR3: CASSEWSSSYNEQFF. The CDR3 nucleotides are TGTGCCAGCAGTGAATGGAGTAGCTCCTACAATGAGCAGTTCTTC. V and J are TRBV2 and TRBJ2-1; the D is unclear. Trimming took off 2 bases at V and 0 bases at J, with 8 bases between the two ends. Per the germline V gene, CDR1 is SNHLY and CDR2 is FYNNEI. CDR3 length: 15 residues.

The genes are TRBV11-2 and TRBJ2-3; 8 bases match TRBD2. The germline gives CDR1 SGHAT, CDR2 FQNNGV. The length of the CDR3 is 17 residues. Trimming at V came to 0 bases and at J to 1 base, leaving 6 bases not matched to a gene. DNA for the CDR3: TGTGCCAGCAGCTTAGATCAGGCGGGGGGTCGCACAGATACGCAGTATTTT. This translates into CASSLDQAGGRTDTQYF.

This chain links TRBV4-1 with TRBJ1-1; tentatively, D is TRBD1 (5 bases). Trimming pared 4 bases from V and 3 bases from J, leaving 15 bases between. Germline assignment: CDR1 MGHRA and CDR2 YSYEKL. The CDR3 runs 15 residues. This chain's CDR3 is CASSRGSGYDTEAFF. The DNA for the CDR3 is TGCGCCAGCAGCCGAGGATCAGGGTATGACACTGAAGCTTTCTTT.

The V call is TRBV6-6, the J call TRBJ1-2, with D possibly TRBD1 on 5 matching bases. The CDR3 runs 14 residues. The ends were cut back, 5 bases at V and 5 bases at J, with 15 bases in the middle. CDR1 is MNHNY and CDR2 is SVGAGI in the germline V gene (reference sequence). The CDR3 nucleotides read TGTGCCAGCAGTATCACTTCGGAGGGGTATGGCTACACCTTC. It is translated as CASSITSEGYGYTF.

The chain has TRBV18 and TRBJ2-7; TRBD2 aligns across 12 bases. V was clipped by 6 bases and J by 9 bases; unmatched bases: 15. The CDR3 has 16 amino acids. Germline CDR1 and CDR2: KGHSH and LQKENI. The chain's CDR3 is CASSYISTSGSMGQYF. Here the CDR3 DNA reads TGTGCCAGCTCTTATATTTCGACTAGCGGGAGTATGGGGCAGTACTTC. Full variable domain (outside the CDR3, taken from reference TRBV18 and TRBJ2-7): NAGVMQNPRHLVRRRGQEARLRCSPMKGHSHVYWYRQLPEEGLKFMVYLQKENIIDESGMPKERFSAEFPKEGPSILRIQQVVRGDSAAYFCASSYISTSGSMGQYFGPGTRLTVT.

The chain uses TRBV5-1 and TRBJ2-1; 11 bases agree with TRBD2. With V trimmed by 0 bases and J by 0 bases, 11 bases remained unmatched. CDR3 length equals 20 residues. Germline values: CDR1 SGHRS, CDR2 YFSETQ. CDR3: CASSLAGTSGPVSSYNEQFF. The CDR3 coding sequence is TGCGCCAGCAGCTTGGCGGGGACTAGCGGACCCGTTAGCTCCTACAATGAGCAGTTCTTC.

The count of this clone is one. This rearrangement joins TRBV29-1 to TRBJ2-3; D possibly corresponds to TRBD1 (6 bases). The ends were cut back, 6 bases at V and 5 bases at J, with 9 bases in the middle. From germline, CDR1 is SQVTM and CDR2 ANQGSEA. The length of the CDR3 is 11 residues. The CDR3 reads CSVYREDTQYF. The CDR3 DNA reads as TGCAGCGTGTACAGGGAAGATACGCAGTATTTT.

The chain employs TRBV7-2 and TRBJ2-5, with a possible D match to TRBD1 (6 bases). Germline V gene data show CDR1 as SGHTA and CDR2 as FQGNSA. This CDR3 has 12 amino acids. CDR3 sequence: CATTQRGETQYF. The CDR3 DNA reads as TGTGCTACGACCCAAAGGGGGGAGACCCAGTACTTC.

The J gene is TRBJ2-5, the V gene TRBV5-5, with 10 bases lining up with TRBD2. J was trimmed by 5 bases and V by 3 bases; bases with no gene match: 7. Germline values: CDR1 SGHKS, CDR2 YYEKEE (reference sequence). The CDR3 runs 15 residues. The CDR3, as DNA: TGTGCCAGCAGCTCCGTAGCGGGGGGTGAGGAGACCCAGTACTTC. Residues: CASSSVAGGEETQYF.

Remarks on this clone: One end of the junction does not line up with germline, which may come from a read error. The chain joins TRBV5-6 to TRBJ2-7; D is undetermined. Germline V CDR1 and CDR2: SGHDT, YYEEEE. The CDR3 contains 12 residues. CDR3 in amino acids: CASSIGSNEQYF. The CDR3 DNA is TGTGCCAGCAGCATTGGCTCCAACGAGCAGTACTTC.

The J gene is TRBJ1-2, the V gene TRBV5-1; a weak D match, TRBD1 (5 bases). V shed 4 bases and J shed 8 bases, with 9 bases lying between them. This CDR3 contains 11 residues. Germline V gene lookup returns CDR1 SGHRS and CDR2 YFSETQ. The CDR3 nucleotides are TGCGCCAGCAGCGCAGGGAGGGGCTACACCTTC. The encoded protein is CASSAGRGYTF. Drawing the rest from reference TRBV5-1 and TRBJ1-2, the complete variable domain is KAGVTQTPRYLIKTRGQQVTLSCSPISGHRSVSWYQQTPGQGLQFLFEYFSETQRNKGNFPGRFSGRQFSNSRSEMNVSTLELGDSALYLCASSAGRGYTFGSGTRLTVV.

Written as DNA, the CDR3 is TGTGCCAGCAGTGAACTAACTGCAACTAATGAAAAACTGTTTTTT. Translation gives CASSELTATNEKLFF. The chain is built from TRBV2 and TRBJ1-4; the D is unclear. The ends were cut back, 2 bases at V and 0 bases at J, with 7 bases in the middle. CDR3 length equals 15 residues. The germline V gene encodes CDR1 SNHLY and CDR2 FYNNEI. Supplemented by reference TRBV2 and TRBJ1-4, the full variable domain reads EPEVTQTPSHQVTQMGQEVILRCVPISNHLYFYWYRQILGQKVEFLVSFYNNEISEKSEIFDDQFSVERPDGSNFTLKIRSTKLEDSAMYFCASSELTATNEKLFFGSGTQLSVL.

The chain carries TRBV25-1 and TRBJ2-1, with TRBD2 identical over 8 bases. The CDR3 consists of 17 residues. V was clipped by 3 bases and J by 6 bases; unmatched bases: 13. The germline gives CDR1 MGHDK, CDR2 SYGVNS. In DNA, the CDR3 is TGTGCCAGCAGTGAGTTCACTAGCGGAGGAGGACCCAATGAGCAGTTCTTC. Its protein is CASSEFTSGGGPNEQFF.